Detailed here is one TCR beta chain. Its antigen target is currently unknown. Because this receptor comes from a mouse, its gene names and germline sequences follow the mouse reference. Sequencing ends 4 residues short of the CDR3 end; the germline J gene provides the rest. This record comes from a study of CD8+ T cells in alopecia areata (dated by TCRdb to 2016 to 2019). Study-wide context: Skin from C3H/HeJ donors with spontaneous alopecia (6-12 months old) was grafted onto female C3H/HeJ recipients that were roughly 6-11 weeks old. TCRbeta CDR3 regions were amplified by immunoSEQ multiplex PCR using 35 Vbeta forward and 13 Jbeta reverse primers. In humans, TCRbeta sequencing was performed on scalp tissue and on sorted CD4+ and CD8+ peripheral blood T cells from healthy controls and from patients with patchy or totalis/universalis alopecia areata. RNA was obtained with the PAXgene miRNA kit for fixed scalp, the miRNeasy kit for PBMCs, and the RNeasy kit for mouse skin. In both human patients and the C3H/HeJ mouse model, the study applied high-throughput TCRbeta sequencing to look at T cell clonal expansion in alopecia areata. Clonality in the scalp was compared among normal scalp (n=4), patchy alopecia areata scalp (n=8), and alopecia totalis/universalis scalp (n=8). Broader findings and caveats from the paper: Compared with normal scalp, lesional scalp had higher clonality and more expanded CD8+ clones, particularly in alopecia totalis/universalis, a pattern that suggests antigenic drive. Shared TCR sequences between patients were less evident than in mice, which may be partly attributable to HLA diversity in the patient population. Scalp TCR repertoire analysis is complicated because resident alphabeta T cells in normal human skin are also sequenced, whereas mouse skin is dominated by gammadelta T cells.

The library was produced with the immunoSEQ multiplex PCR assay. RNA was extracted from all samples and reverse transcribed into cDNA as template for TCR sequencing. SuperScript III was used for first-strand cDNA synthesis, primed with a 2:1 mix of oligo-dT and random hexamers. A synthetic immune receptor repertoire was used to assess amplification bias, and residual bias was removed computationally. Sequencing of the libraries was done on Illumina HiSeq with 60 bp reads that cover the CDR3, reading from J toward V. The study's processing was this. Raw reads were preprocessed for error removal, and CDR3 was defined according to IMGT conventions as running from the conserved cysteine to phenylalanine. To get clonality, Shannon entropy was normalized by log2 of the number of productive unique TCRs and the result was subtracted from 1. Scalp TCRbeta sequences were cross-referenced with sorted blood CD4 and CD8 repertoires so that the CD4 or CD8 identity of scalp clones could be inferred. Not all clones reach the TCRdb copy of this immuneACCESS table, which keeps in-frame sequences only. Checked studies attribute under half of the gap to unresolved V genes and leave the rest unexplained. The D gene and trimming were derived from the DNA, and the V and J assignments and clone size from that table. For this sample, around 1,500 clones appear and none is a singleton. Together, the top ten hold over 40% of the sample.

The CDR3 numbers 14 residues from cysteine through phenylalanine. The DNA shown is the part of the CDR3 that was read: 30 bases, in frame from base 1. For CDR1 and CDR2, the germline V gene (reference sequence) lists FNHDT and SITEND. The TCR sequence derives from a C3H/HeJ mouse with alopecia areata. The MHC haplotype that this mouse strain carries is H2-k. Sequenced: skin. This sequence uses TRBV19 and TRBJ2-5; TRBD1 is a weak D gene call, 6 bases matching. The CDR3 in this case is CASSPKTGGDTQYF. CDR3 bases read: TGTGCCAGCAGCCCAAAGACAGGAGGAGAC.